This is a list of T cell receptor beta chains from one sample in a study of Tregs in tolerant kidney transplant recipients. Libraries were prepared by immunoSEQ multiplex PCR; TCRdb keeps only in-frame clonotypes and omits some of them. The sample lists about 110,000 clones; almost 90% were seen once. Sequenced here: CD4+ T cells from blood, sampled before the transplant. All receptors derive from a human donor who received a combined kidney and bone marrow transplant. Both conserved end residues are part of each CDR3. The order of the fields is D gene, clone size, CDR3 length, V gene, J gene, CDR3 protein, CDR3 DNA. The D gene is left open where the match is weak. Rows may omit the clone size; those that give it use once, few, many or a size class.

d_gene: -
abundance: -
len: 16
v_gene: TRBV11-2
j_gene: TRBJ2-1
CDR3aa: CASRASGAGAGNEQFF
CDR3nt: TGTGCCAGCAGAGCTTCCGGGGCGGGGGCTGGGAATGAGCAGTTCTTC

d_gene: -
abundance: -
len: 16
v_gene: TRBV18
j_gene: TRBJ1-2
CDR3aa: CASSPPRTEPNYGYTF
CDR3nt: TGTGCCAGCTCACCACCCAGGACAGAGCCTAACTATGGCTACACCTTC

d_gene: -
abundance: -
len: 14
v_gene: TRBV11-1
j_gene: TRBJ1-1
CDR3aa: CASSPRHFHTEAFF
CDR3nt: TGTGCCAGCAGCCCGAGACATTTCCACACTGAAGCTTTCTTT

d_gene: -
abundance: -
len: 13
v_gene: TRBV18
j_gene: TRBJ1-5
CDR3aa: CASSPPGEQPQHF
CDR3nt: TGTGCCAGCTCACCACCCGGTGAGCAGCCCCAGCATTTT

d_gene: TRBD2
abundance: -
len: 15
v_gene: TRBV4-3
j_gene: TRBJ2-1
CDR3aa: CASSLGGTSYNEQFF
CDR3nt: TGCGCCAGCAGCCTGGGAGGGACCTCCTACAATGAGCAGTTCTTC

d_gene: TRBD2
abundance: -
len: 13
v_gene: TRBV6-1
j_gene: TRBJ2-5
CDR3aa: CASRDSSGGTWYF
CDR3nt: TGTGCCAGCAGAGATTCTAGCGGGGGCACCTGGTACTTC

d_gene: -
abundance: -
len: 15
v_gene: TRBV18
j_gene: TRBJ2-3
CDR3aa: CASSPPRGGTDTQYF
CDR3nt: TGTGCCAGCTCACCACCAAGGGGTGGTACAGATACGCAGTATTTT

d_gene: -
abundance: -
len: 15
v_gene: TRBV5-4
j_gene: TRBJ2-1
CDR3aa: CASSPVAAAFDEQFF
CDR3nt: TGTGCCAGCAGCCCAGTAGCGGCAGCCTTCGATGAGCAGTTCTTC

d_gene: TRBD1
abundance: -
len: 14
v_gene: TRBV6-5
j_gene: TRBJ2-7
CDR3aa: CASSLKGQEREQYF
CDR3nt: TGTGCCAGCAGTTTGAAGGGACAGGAGCGCGAGCAGTACTTC

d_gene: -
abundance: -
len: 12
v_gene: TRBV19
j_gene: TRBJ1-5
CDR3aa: CASSIRDQPQHF
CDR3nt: TGTGCCAGTAGTATTAGAGATCAGCCCCAGCATTTT

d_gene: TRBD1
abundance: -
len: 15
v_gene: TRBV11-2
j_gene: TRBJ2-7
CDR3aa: CASSRAGTGGYEQYF
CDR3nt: TGTGCCAGCAGCCGAGCCGGGACAGGGGGTTACGAGCAGTACTTC

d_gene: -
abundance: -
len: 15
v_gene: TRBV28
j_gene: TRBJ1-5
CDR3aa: CASSSGIRGNQPQHF
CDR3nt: TGTGCCAGCAGTTCCGGGATACGGGGCAATCAGCCCCAGCATTTT

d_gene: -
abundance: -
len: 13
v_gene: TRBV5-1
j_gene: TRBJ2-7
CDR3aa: CASSEALDYEQYF
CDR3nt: TGCGCCAGCAGCGAAGCCCTAGACTACGAGCAGTACTTC

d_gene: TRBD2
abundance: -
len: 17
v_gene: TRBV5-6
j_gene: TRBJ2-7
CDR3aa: CASSSRVGQRGDYEQYF
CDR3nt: TGTGCCAGCAGCTCCCGGGTCGGGCAGCGGGGGGACTACGAGCAGTACTTC

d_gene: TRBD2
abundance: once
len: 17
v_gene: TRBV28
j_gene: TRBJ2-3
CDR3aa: CASSYPAGGFGTDTQYF
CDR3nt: TGTGCCAGCAGTTACCCAGCGGGAGGGTTCGGCACAGATACGCAGTATTTT

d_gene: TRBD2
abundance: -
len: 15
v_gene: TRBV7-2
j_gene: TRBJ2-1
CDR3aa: CASSLELAGGNEQFF
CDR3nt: TGTGCCAGCAGCTTAGAGCTAGCGGGAGGGAATGAGCAGTTCTTC

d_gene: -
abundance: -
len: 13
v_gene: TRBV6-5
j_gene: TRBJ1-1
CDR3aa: CASSYGGNTEAFF
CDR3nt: TGTGCCAGCAGTTACGGAGGGAACACTGAAGCTTTCTTT

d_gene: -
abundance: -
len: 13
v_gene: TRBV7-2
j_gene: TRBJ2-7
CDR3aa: CASSLQGPYEQYF
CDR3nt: TGTGCCAGCAGCTTGCAGGGGCCCTACGAGCAGTACTTC

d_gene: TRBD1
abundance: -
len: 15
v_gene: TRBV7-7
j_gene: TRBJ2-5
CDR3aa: CASSSLGQGSGTQYF
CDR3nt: TGTGCCAGCAGCTCCTTGGGACAGGGCAGCGGGACCCAGTACTTC

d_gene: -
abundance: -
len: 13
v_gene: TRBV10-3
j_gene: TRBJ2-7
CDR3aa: CAISVEGTYEQYF
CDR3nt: TGTGCCATCAGTGTGGAGGGCACCTACGAGCAGTACTTC

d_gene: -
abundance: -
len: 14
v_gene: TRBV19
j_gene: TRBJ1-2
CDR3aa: CASMNRGSPQGYTF
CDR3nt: TGTGCCAGTATGAATCGGGGATCCCCCCAAGGCTACACCTTC

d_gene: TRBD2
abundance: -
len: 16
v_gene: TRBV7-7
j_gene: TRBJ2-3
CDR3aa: CASSQGSGGGTDTQYF
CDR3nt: TGTGCCAGCAGCCAAGGGAGCGGGGGGGGCACAGATACGCAGTATTTT

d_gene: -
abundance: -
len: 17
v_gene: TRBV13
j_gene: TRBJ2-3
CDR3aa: CASSALGGSTSTDTQYF
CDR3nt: TGTGCCAGCAGCGCCCTCGGGGGATCAACTAGCACAGATACGCAGTATTTT

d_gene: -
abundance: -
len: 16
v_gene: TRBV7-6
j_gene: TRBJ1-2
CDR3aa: CASSLDRNLDRSGYTF
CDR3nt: TGTGCCAGCAGCTTAGACCGTAACCTGGACAGAAGTGGCTACACCTTC

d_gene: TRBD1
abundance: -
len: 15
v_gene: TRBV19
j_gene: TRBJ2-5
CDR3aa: CASSIETGAGMTQYF
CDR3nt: TGTGCCAGTAGTATAGAGACAGGGGCGGGAATGACCCAGTACTTC

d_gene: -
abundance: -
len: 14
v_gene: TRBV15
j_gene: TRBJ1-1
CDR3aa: CATSRDNAGSRAFF
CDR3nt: TGTGCCACCAGCAGAGATAACGCGGGGAGTAGGGCTTTCTTT

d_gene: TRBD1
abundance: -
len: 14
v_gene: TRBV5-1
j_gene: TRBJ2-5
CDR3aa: CASSLTGGGETQYF
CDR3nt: TGCGCCAGCAGCTTAACAGGGGGCGGAGAGACCCAGTACTTC

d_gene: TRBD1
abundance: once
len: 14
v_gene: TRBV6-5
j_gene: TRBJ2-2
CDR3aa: CASGQGANTGELFF
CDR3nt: TGTGCCAGTGGGCAGGGGGCGAACACCGGGGAGCTGTTTTTT

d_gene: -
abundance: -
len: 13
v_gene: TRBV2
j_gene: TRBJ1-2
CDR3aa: CASSVQGKNGYTF
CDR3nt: TGTGCCAGCAGTGTCCAGGGCAAGAATGGCTACACCTTC

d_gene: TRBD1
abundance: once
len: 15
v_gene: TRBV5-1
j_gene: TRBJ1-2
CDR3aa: CASSHRTGPVYGYTF
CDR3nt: TGCGCCAGCAGCCACCGGACAGGGCCGGTCTATGGCTACACCTTC

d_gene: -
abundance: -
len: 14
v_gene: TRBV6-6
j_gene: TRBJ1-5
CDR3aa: CASSRDISNQPQHF
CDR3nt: TGTGCCAGCAGCCGGGACATTAGCAATCAGCCCCAGCATTTT

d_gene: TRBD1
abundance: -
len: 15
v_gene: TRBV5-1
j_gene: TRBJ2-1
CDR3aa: CASSLEGTGGSEQFF
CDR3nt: TGCGCCAGCAGCTTGGAGGGGACAGGGGGCAGTGAGCAGTTCTTC

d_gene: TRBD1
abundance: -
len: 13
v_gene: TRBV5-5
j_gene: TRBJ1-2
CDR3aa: CASSTGTAVGYTF
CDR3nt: TGTGCCAGCAGCACCGGGACAGCTGTAGGCTACACCTTC

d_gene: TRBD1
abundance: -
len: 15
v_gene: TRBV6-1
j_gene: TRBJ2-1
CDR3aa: CASSSGDRGRGEQFF
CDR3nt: TGTGCCAGCAGCTCAGGGGACAGGGGGCGTGGTGAGCAGTTCTTC

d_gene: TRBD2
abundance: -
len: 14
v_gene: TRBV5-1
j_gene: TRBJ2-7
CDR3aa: CASRVTGGRYEQYF
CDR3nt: TGCGCCAGCAGGGTAACGGGAGGTCGATACGAGCAGTACTTC

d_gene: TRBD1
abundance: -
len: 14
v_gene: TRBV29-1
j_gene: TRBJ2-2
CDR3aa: CSVADRANTGELFF
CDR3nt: TGCAGCGTTGCCGACAGGGCGAACACCGGGGAGCTGTTTTTT

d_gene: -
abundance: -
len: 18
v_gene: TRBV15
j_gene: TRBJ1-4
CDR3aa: CATSSDVSPGQPTRKLFF
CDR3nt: TGTGCCACCAGCAGTGATGTTTCGCCGGGACAACCGACTCGAAAACTGTTTTTT

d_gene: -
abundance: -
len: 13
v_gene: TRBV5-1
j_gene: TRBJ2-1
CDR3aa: CASSYGQYNEQFF
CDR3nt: TGCGCCAGCAGCTACGGACAGTACAATGAGCAGTTCTTC

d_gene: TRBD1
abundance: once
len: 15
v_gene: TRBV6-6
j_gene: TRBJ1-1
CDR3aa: CASTNTGQGSTEAFF
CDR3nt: TGTGCCAGCACCAATACCGGACAGGGGAGCACTGAAGCTTTCTTT

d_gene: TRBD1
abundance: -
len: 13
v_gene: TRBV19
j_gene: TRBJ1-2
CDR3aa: CASSPTGADGYTF
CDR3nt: TGTGCCAGTAGCCCTACAGGGGCCGATGGCTACACCTTC

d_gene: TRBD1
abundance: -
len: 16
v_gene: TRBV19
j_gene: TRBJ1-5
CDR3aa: CASRSPGGVENQPQHF
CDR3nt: TGTGCCAGTAGGAGCCCAGGGGGCGTAGAGAATCAGCCCCAGCATTTT

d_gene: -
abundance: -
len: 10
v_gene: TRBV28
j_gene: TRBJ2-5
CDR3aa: CASSRETQYF
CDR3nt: TGTGCCAGCAGTCGTGAGACCCAGTACTTC

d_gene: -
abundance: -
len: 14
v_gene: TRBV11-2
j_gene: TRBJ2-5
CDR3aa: CASRRGGRRETQYF
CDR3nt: TGTGCCAGCCGGAGGGGGGGGCGGCGCGAGACCCAGTACTTC

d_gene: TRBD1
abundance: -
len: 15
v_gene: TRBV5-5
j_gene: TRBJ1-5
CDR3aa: CASSLPDRDNQPQHF
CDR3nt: TGTGCCAGCAGCTTACCGGACAGGGACAATCAGCCCCAGCATTTT

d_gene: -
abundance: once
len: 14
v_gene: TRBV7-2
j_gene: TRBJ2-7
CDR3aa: CASSPEAFAYEQYF
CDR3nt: TGTGCCAGCAGCCCCGAGGCCTTTGCCTACGAGCAGTACTTC

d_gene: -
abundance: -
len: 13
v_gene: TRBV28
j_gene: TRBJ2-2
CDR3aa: CASSPPMTGELFF
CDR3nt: TGTGCCAGCAGTCCCCCAATGACCGGGGAGCTGTTTTTT

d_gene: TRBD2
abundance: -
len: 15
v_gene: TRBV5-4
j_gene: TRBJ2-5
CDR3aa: CASRSLAGVQETQYF
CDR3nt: TGTGCCAGCAGATCTCTAGCGGGGGTGCAAGAGACCCAGTACTTC

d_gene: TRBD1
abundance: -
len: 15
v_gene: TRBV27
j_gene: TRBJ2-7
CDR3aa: CASSQGTGKKYEQYF
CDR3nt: TGTGCCAGCAGCCAAGGGACAGGGAAAAAATACGAGCAGTACTTC

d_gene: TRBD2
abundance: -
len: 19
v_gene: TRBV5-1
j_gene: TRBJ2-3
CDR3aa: CASSKPPGTSGRAPDTQYF
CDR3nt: TGCGCCAGCAGCAAACCCCCCGGGACTAGCGGGAGGGCCCCAGATACGCAGTATTTT